This note documents a single T cell receptor beta chain sequence. Its specificity is not known. Method: immunoSEQ multiplex PCR; TCRdb's copy keeps in-frame clones and lacks some. Of 100,000 to 150,000 clones in the sample, around 88% were seen once. The data originate from a study of T cell responses to AZD1222 COVID-19 vaccine. Study-level findings and limits: Of the AZD1222 recipients, only five or six were seropositive at baseline. Two AZD1222 administrations were followed by greater Spike-specific TCR breadth and depth.

This receptor was identified in an adult in good health. This specimen consisted of peripheral blood, obtained on day 0 of MenACWY control vaccination.

DNA of the CDR3: TGCGCCAGCAGCTTGGTAGGACTAGGTTACGAGCAGTACTTC. Translation: CASSLVGLGYEQYF. V is TRBV5-1 and J is TRBJ2-7, with TRBD2 matching over 7 bases. CDR3 length: 14 residues. Trimming cost V 0 bases and J 4 bases; bases outside gene matches: 4. Germline CDR1 and CDR2: SGHRS and YFSETQ. Full variable domain (rest looked up from reference TRBV5-1 and TRBJ2-7): KAGVTQTPRYLIKTRGQQVTLSCSPISGHRSVSWYQQTPGQGLQFLFEYFSETQRNKGNFPGRFSGRQFSNSRSEMNVSTLELGDSALYLCASSLVGLGYEQYFGPGTRLTVT.